A selection of T cell receptor beta chains follows, all from one sample in a study of identical twins. TCRdb re-derived calls from the 5' RACE reads in MiXCR, one entry per CDR3 protein. The sample lists fewer than 500,000 distinct CDR3 sequences, around an eighth occurring once. The sample was also reused in another study, on yellow fever vaccine responses in identical twins.

Sequenced: CD4+ T cells sorted from blood. The receptors here all came from a woman aged 18 to 35 in good health. The CDR3 runs from the conserved cysteine through the conserved F or W. The D gene is left open where the match is weak. Only some rows state a clone size, as once, few, many or a class for expanded clones.

NA,NA,TRBJ2-7,TRBV7-9,TGTGCCAGCAGCGCCGGGGCTTGGGGAAACGAGCAGTACTTC,CASSAGAWGNEQYF
NA,NA,TRBJ2-7,TRBV30,TGTGCCTGGAGTCACAGTCCAAGCTCCTACGAGCAGTACTTC,CAWSHSPSSYEQYF
NA,NA,TRBJ2-2,TRBV20-1,TGCAGTGCTAGAGTATCCCCCGGGGAGCTGTTTTTT,CSARVSPGELFF
TRBD1,few,TRBJ2-7,TRBV14,TGTGCCAGCAGCCAAGAGTACAGGGGTCGCGAGCAGTACTTC,CASSQEYRGREQYF
NA,NA,TRBJ2-7,TRBV7-8,TGTGCCAGCAGCAACCCGAACGAGCAGTACTTC,CASSNPNEQYF
NA,many,TRBJ2-5,TRBV15,TGTGCCACCAGCCCCCGGACGGGAAAAGAGACCCAGTACTTC,CATSPRTGKETQYF
NA,few,TRBJ2-2,TRBV14,TGTGCCAGCAGCCAAGCCAGTAACACCGGGGAGCTGTTTTTT,CASSQASNTGELFF
NA,NA,TRBJ2-7,TRBV24-1,TGTGCCACCAGTGATCCTGGACGGTACGAGCAGTACTTC,CATSDPGRYEQYF
TRBD1,NA,TRBJ2-2,TRBV10-3,TGTGCCATCAGTTTTAGACAGGGTTGGAACACCGGGGAGCTGTTTTTT,CAISFRQGWNTGELFF
TRBD1,NA,TRBJ1-1,TRBV10-3,TGTGCCATCAGTGAGCAACAGGGGATGAACACTGAAGCTTTCTTT,CAISEQQGMNTEAFF
TRBD2,NA,TRBJ2-7,TRBV20-1,TGCAGTGCTGGGACTAGCGGTACAAACTCCTACGAGCAGTACTTC,CSAGTSGTNSYEQYF
NA,NA,TRBJ2-7,TRBV28,TGTGCCAGCACCCACAGGGCCCCGAGGGGCGAGCAGTACTTC,CASTHRAPRGEQYF
TRBD1,many,TRBJ1-4,TRBV7-6,TGTGCCAGCAGCTTAGCAGGGGGCGATGAAAAACTGTTTTTT,CASSLAGGDEKLFF
TRBD2,NA,TRBJ2-5,TRBV9,TGTGCCAGCAGCGTAGGTAGCGGGGGGGCGGAGACCCAGTACTTC,CASSVGSGGAETQYF
NA,once,TRBJ2-1,TRBV27,TGTGCCAGCAGTTTGTGGGGTATGACGGGATCCTCCTACAATGAGCAGTTCTTC,CASSLWGMTGSSYNEQFF
TRBD2,NA,TRBJ2-2,TRBV19,TGTGCCAGTAGTCGACCGGGACTAGCGGGTCTCGGGGAGCTGTTTTTT,CASSRPGLAGLGELFF
TRBD2,few,TRBJ2-1,TRBV19,TGTGCCAGTAGTACAAGCGGGGGGCCCAATGAGCAGTTCTTC,CASSTSGGPNEQFF
NA,NA,TRBJ1-4,TRBV7-9,TGTGCCAGCAGTTATCAGGGGCCTAATGAAAAACTGTTTTTT,CASSYQGPNEKLFF
NA,NA,TRBJ2-1,TRBV20-1,TGCAGTGCTAGGAACCTCAGGGGCTCCTACAATGAGCAGTTCTTC,CSARNLRGSYNEQFF
TRBD2,few,TRBJ2-1,TRBV6-4,TGTGCCAGCAGACCGGGACTAGCGGTGGGTGAGCAGTTCTTC,CASRPGLAVGEQFF
NA,many,TRBJ2-7,TRBV7-2,TGTGCCAGCAGCCACCGGACGGGAACCTACGAGCAGTACTTC,CASSHRTGTYEQYF
NA,few,TRBJ1-1,TRBV7-2,TGTGCCAGCAGCCTAGACAAACGTCAGAACACTGAAGCTTTCTTT,CASSLDKRQNTEAFF
NA,few,TRBJ2-2,TRBV10-3,TGTGCCATCGGGACCATAACCGGGGAGCTGTTTTTT,CAIGTITGELFF
TRBD1,few,TRBJ2-7,TRBV20-1,TGCAGTGCTGAGGACAGGGCAAACTACGAGCAGTACTTC,CSAEDRANYEQYF
TRBD1,many,TRBJ2-2,TRBV6-2/TRBV6-3,TGTGCCAGCAGAACACCCGCAGGGGGCCGAACCGGGGAGCTGTTTTTT,CASRTPAGGRTGELFF
TRBD2,few,TRBJ2-7,TRBV11-2,TGTGCCAGCAGCGTGCCCTACCGGGACTACTCCTACGAGCAGTACTTC,CASSVPYRDYSYEQYF
NA,NA,TRBJ1-1,TRBV30,TGTGCCTGGAGTGTCAGGGGATACACTGAAGCTTTCTTT,CAWSVRGYTEAFF
NA,NA,TRBJ2-5,TRBV30,TGTGCCTGGACCCCGGGACATCAAGAGACCCAGTACTTC,CAWTPGHQETQYF
TRBD1,NA,TRBJ1-6,TRBV28,TGTGCCAGCAGATCTGGGACAGGGATCGGTTCACCCCTCCACTTT,CASRSGTGIGSPLHF
NA,few,TRBJ2-5,TRBV9,TGTGCCAGCAGCGTAGAAATTGGTGGGGGCTCGCAAGAGACCCAGTACTTC,CASSVEIGGGSQETQYF
NA,NA,TRBJ1-2,TRBV3-1,TGTGCCAGCAGCCAGAAATATGGCTACACCTTC,CASSQKYGYTF
NA,few,TRBJ1-2,TRBV25-1,TGTGCCAGCAGACAGGGTACAGCCGAATACACCTTC,CASRQGTAEYTF
NA,NA,TRBJ1-6,TRBV20-1,TGCAGTGCTAGAGATGCCCCCCGACAAGGAATAAGTTCACCCCTCCACTTT,CSARDAPRQGISSPLHF
NA,few,TRBJ2-3,TRBV5-1,TGCGCCAGCAGCGGGGGTTTAGATACGCAGTATTTT,CASSGGLDTQYF